These 8 T cell receptor beta chains were all obtained from the same sample, sequenced in a study of response to subunit inactivated influenza vaccine. TCRdb called the RT-PCR reads again in MiXCR, with one record for every CDR3 protein. Of roughly 460,000 distinct CDR3 sequences in the sample, about a tenth were seen once. The sequencing used PBMCs from blood, collected around seven weeks after vaccination. Every receptor here comes from a man between 45 and 60 years old who received an inactivated influenza vaccine.

The rearrangement joins TRBV10-3 to TRBJ2-5; 12 positions match TRBD1. The germline V gene has CDR1 ENHRY and CDR2 SYGVKD. The J segment lost 4 bases and the V segment lost 10 bases, leaving 7 bases of the junction unmatched. The CDR3 loop spans 14 amino acids. The DNA of the CDR3 is TGTGCCAGCCGGGGACAGGGGGCAATAGAGACCCAGTACTTC. Translating it yields CASRGQGAIETQYF.

This clonotype has only a few counts. The rearrangement uses TRBV6-1 and TRBJ2-1; 8 bases map to TRBD1. Trimming cost V 6 bases and J 7 bases; bases outside gene matches: 5. Germline CDR1 MNHNS, CDR2 SASEGT. The CDR3 has 13 residues. CDR3 sequence (DNA): TGTGCCAGCAGACCGGGACAGGTTAATGAGCAGTTCTTC. It yields the protein CASRPGQVNEQFF.

This clonotype came up a few times. Because the CDR3's place on the DNA is in doubt, the DNA is left out and the CDR3 is given as listed by TCRdb. This chain joins TRBV12-3 or TRBV12-4 and TRBJ1-4; TRBD1, the table's D call, lacks a check against the DNA. The CDR3 region is 16 residues in length, termini included. This chain's CDR3 is CASSPMDREGVKNCFF.

This rearrangement joins TRBV20-1 to TRBJ2-1, with D unclear. Trimming pared 1 base from V and 5 bases from J, leaving 15 bases between. The CDR3 runs 15 residues. Germline CDR1 is DFQATT and CDR2 is SNEGSKA (reference sequence). CDR3 amino acids: CSARGVELSNNEQFF. CDR3 in DNA: TGCAGTGCTAGAGGGGTCGAACTATCTAACAATGAGCAGTTCTTC.

In this sample, this clonotype turned up a few times. The chain couples TRBV6-1 to TRBJ2-3; D is unclear. Germline V gene sequence: CDR1 MNHNS, CDR2 SASEGT. This CDR3 is 14 amino acids long. The germline V and J ends were trimmed by 2 bases and 1 base, with 7 bases remaining between them. CDR3 in DNA: TGTGCCAGCAGTGAAAGCTGGGGCACAGATACGCAGTATTTT. This translates into CASSESWGTDTQYF.

J is TRBJ1-2 and V is TRBV7-9; no definite D call. The CDR3 sequence is 15 residues long. Germline lookup yields CDR1 SEHNR and CDR2 FQNEAQ (reference sequence). V was clipped by 4 bases and J by 5 bases, with 17 bases between them. Here the CDR3 DNA reads TGTGCCAGCAGCTCGATGGGGTCACGGGATTATGGCTACACCTTC. Amino acids: CASSSMGSRDYGYTF.

This chain links TRBV12-3 or TRBV12-4 with TRBJ1-1; D ambiguous. The CDR3 has 10 amino acids. V dropped 6 bases and J dropped 11 bases, with 10 bases sitting between them. The CDR3 loop reads CASSLLDAFF. DNA of the CDR3: TGTGCCAGCAGCCTCCTAGATGCTTTCTTT.

In this sample, this clonotype turned up many times. The chain joins TRBV6-1 to TRBJ2-1; D is unresolved. This CDR3 region has 13 residues. Trimming cost V 6 bases and J 2 bases, with 8 bases left between them. Germline V lookup: CDR1 MNHNS, CDR2 SASEGT. The chain's CDR3 is CASSLRPYNEQFF. The CDR3, as DNA: TGTGCCAGCAGCCTACGACCCTACAATGAGCAGTTCTTC.